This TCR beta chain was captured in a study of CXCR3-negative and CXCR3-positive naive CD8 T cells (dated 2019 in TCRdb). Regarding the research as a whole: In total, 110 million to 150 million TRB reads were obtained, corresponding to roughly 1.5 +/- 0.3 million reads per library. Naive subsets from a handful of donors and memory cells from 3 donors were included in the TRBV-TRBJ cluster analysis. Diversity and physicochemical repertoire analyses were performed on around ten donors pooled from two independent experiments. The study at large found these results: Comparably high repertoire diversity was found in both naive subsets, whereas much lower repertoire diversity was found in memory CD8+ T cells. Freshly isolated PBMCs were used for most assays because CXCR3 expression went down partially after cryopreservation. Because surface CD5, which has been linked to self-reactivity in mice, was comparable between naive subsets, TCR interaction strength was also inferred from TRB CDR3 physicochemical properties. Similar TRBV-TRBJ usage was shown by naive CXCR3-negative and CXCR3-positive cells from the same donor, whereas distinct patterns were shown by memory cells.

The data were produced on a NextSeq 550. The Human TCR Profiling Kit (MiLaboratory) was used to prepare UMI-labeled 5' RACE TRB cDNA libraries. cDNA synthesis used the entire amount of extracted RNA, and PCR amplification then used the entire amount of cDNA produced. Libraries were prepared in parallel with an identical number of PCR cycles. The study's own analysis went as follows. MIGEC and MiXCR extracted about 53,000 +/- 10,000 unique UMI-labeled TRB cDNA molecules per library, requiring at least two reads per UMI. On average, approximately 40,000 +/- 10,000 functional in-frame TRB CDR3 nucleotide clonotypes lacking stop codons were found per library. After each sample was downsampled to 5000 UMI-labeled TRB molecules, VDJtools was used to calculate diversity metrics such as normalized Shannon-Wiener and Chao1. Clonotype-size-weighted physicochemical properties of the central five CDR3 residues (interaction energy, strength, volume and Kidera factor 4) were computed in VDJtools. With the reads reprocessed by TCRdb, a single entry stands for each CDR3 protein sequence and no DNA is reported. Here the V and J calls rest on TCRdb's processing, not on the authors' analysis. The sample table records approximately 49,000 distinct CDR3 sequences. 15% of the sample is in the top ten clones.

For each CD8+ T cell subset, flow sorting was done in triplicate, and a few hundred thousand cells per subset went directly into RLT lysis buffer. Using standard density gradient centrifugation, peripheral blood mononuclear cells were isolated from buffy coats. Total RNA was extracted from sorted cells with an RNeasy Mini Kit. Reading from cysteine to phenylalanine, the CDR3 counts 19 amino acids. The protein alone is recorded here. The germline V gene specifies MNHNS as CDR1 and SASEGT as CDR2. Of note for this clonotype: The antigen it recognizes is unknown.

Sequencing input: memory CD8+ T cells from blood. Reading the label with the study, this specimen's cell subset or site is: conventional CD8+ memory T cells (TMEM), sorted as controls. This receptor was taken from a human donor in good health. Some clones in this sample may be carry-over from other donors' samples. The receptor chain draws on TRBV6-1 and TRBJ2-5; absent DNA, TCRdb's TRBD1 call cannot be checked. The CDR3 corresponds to CASSEAAGLGSGEWETQYF.